Below, 10 T cell receptor beta chains from the same sample are listed, as sequenced in a study of technical replicates of blood from a few donors. The table came from immunoSEQ multiplex PCR; TCRdb's copy has only in-frame clones and leaves some out. The profile covers about 75,000 clones, with 95% to 98% appearing a single time and 0.25% to 0.3% taken by the ten largest. The sequencing input was T cells isolated from PBMCs. Receptor source: a human donor in good health.

This chain uses TRBV20-1 with TRBJ2-7; possible D gene TRBD2, 5 bases. The CDR3 contains 10 residues. Germline V gives CDR1 DFQATT, CDR2 SNEGSKA (reference sequence). Between the trimmed V and J ends, which lost 7 bases and 1 base, there was a span of 5 bases. CDR3 coding DNA: TGCAGTGGCGGGTCCTACGAGCAGTACTTC. This encodes CSGGSYEQYF.

J is TRBJ1-5 and V is TRBV15, with D hard to call. The V gene's germline CDR1 is LNHNV and CDR2 YYDKDF (reference sequence). Trimming took 0 bases from V and 9 from J, leaving 15 bases between them. This CDR3 region has 15 residues. CDR3 region: CATSRDLRVGGPQHF. In nucleotides, the CDR3 is TGTGCCACCAGCAGAGATCTCCGTGTTGGCGGGCCCCAGCATTTT.

The V gene is TRBV9, the J gene TRBJ2-1; possible D gene TRBD1, 5 bases. Germline values: CDR1 SGDLS, CDR2 YYNGEE. The CDR3 totals 15 residues. Between the trimmed V and J ends, which lost 0 bases and 5 bases, there was a span of 12 bases. CDR3 in amino acids: CASSVDPGHNNEQFF. The CDR3 coding sequence is TGTGCCAGCAGCGTAGACCCAGGACACAACAATGAGCAGTTCTTC.

The chain employs TRBV19 and TRBJ2-7, with 7 positions matching TRBD1. Germline CDR1 and CDR2: LNHDA and SQIVND (reference sequence). V shed 5 bases and J 3 bases; nucleotides not matched to a gene: 13. This CDR3 is built from 16 residues. This CDR3 is CASSAQRGPKFYEQYF. CDR3 coding DNA: TGTGCCAGTAGTGCCCAAAGGGGGCCAAAATTCTACGAGCAGTACTTC.

The rearrangement links TRBV6-1 to TRBJ2-7; D unclear. The CDR3 covers 13 residues. Trimming took off 1 base at V and 3 bases at J, with 7 bases between the two ends. Looked up from germline, CDR1 is MNHNS and CDR2 is SASEGT. The chain's CDR3 is CASSEGLFYEQYF. CDR3 coding DNA: TGTGCCAGCAGTGAAGGTCTCTTCTACGAGCAGTACTTC.

The chain employs TRBV11-3 and TRBJ2-2; 16 bases match TRBD2. The J segment lost 3 bases and the V segment lost 7 bases, leaving 14 bases of the junction unmatched. Germline CDR1 SGHNT, CDR2 YENEEA. The CDR3 has 20 amino acids. CDR3: CASTLFPGLAGGQDTGELFF. The CDR3 DNA follows: TGTGCCAGCACCCTATTTCCGGGACTAGCGGGAGGGCAAGACACCGGGGAGCTGTTTTTT.

The rearrangement uses TRBV28 and TRBJ1-4; the match to TRBD1 covers 9 bases. The CDR3 runs to 14 residues. Germline V lookup: CDR1 MDHEN, CDR2 SYDVKM. The junction had 6 bases not matched to a gene; V was cut back by 5 bases and J by 8 bases. DNA for the CDR3: TGTGCCAGCAGTACAGGGGGCCTTCGGGAAAAACTGTTTTTT. Encoded protein: CASSTGGLREKLFF.

V gene TRBV7-6 combines with J gene TRBJ2-1; maybe TRBD2 (5 bases). Germline V lookup: CDR1 SGHVS, CDR2 FNYEAQ. Trimming left V 0 bases short and J 5 bases short, with 8 bases between. This CDR3 comprises 14 residues. The CDR3 sequence is CASSLALRDNEQFF. In DNA form, the CDR3 reads TGTGCCAGCAGCTTAGCATTGCGGGACAATGAGCAGTTCTTC.

The rearrangement joins TRBV4-2 to TRBJ2-7; no clear D gene. The CDR3 runs to 15 residues. Trimming stripped 0 bases from V and 0 bases from J, with 9 bases between. Germline V gene sequence: CDR1 LGHNA, CDR2 YNFKEQ. CDR3: CASSQERISSYEQYF. DNA of the CDR3: TGTGCCAGCAGCCAAGAGCGGATTAGCTCCTACGAGCAGTACTTC.

The gene calls are TRBV29-1 and TRBJ2-1, with TRBD2 identical over 9 bases. The V gene's germline CDR1 is SQVTM and CDR2 ANQGSEA. The CDR3 totals 13 residues. V was clipped by 5 bases and J by 9 bases; unmatched bases: 8. CDR3 region: CSVRIAGVPEQFF. Here the CDR3 DNA reads TGCAGCGTTAGAATAGCGGGAGTCCCTGAGCAGTTCTTC.